The subject of this entry is one TCR beta chain. Its cognate antigen has yet to be identified. No much larger clonotype is one base removed from it; base qualities were not supplied. TCRbeta CDR3 regions were amplified from genomic DNA by means of the immunoSEQ Assay, a bias-controlled multiplex PCR. In the paper's pipeline: The number of nucleated cells in each sample was estimated from the amplification of reference gene primers within the assay. To quantify the absolute abundance of each unique TCRbeta CDR3 rearrangement, sequence reads were collapsed and filtered. Productive Simpson clonality was computed per sample as the square root of Simpson's diversity index over productive rearrangements. The clones in this table, taken by TCRdb from immuneACCESS, are in-frame only. Not every clone is retained; where verified, under half of the shortfall comes from an unresolved V gene, and the cause of the rest is unknown. V, J and clone size are those of that table, while D and trimming were read from the DNA. The sample table records about 290,000 clones; 85% to 90% of these occur just once. The ten largest clones take up roughly 5.1% of the sample.

The data are from a study of blood T cell repertoires in COVID-19 (TCRdb year 2020). Concerning the study at large: Samples covering the acute and convalescent phases of COVID-19 were provided by collaborators in the United States, Italy and Spain. The material from the prospective study consisted of cDNA or gDNA derived from T cells, B-cell-depleted T cells, or PBMCs. Deeply sampled blood TCRbeta repertoires from subjects exposed to, actively infected with, or recovered from COVID-19 were included in the dataset. The repertoires were released in a freely available public database meant as a resource for research on the immune response to SARS-CoV-2. The samples were drawn from two sources: the first 160 participants of the ongoing ImmuneRACE study, and some 1,300 subjects contributed by 6 global collaborators. Sample metadata almost always included a de-identified subject ID, COVID-19 status, age in years and sex. Where available, HLA class I and class II types were taken from metadata supplied by the sample provider and were not determined by assay-based typing.

Collaborating institutions collected whole blood in K2EDTA tubes following their own protocols. For TCRbeta analysis, collaborators shipped samples as frozen whole blood, isolated PBMCs, or DNA extracted from either of those sample types. General findings and caveats noted by the study authors: Clinical and demographic metadata were provided uncurated, with the amount varying by source and participant.

The sample consisted of peripheral blood. The sequence was collected from a man in his forties or fifties with acute or convalescent COVID-19.

CDR3 region: CASSPLTGESEAFF. The bases are TGTGCCAGCTCACCCTTGACAGGGGAGTCGGAAGCTTTCTTT. Recombination linked TRBV18 to TRBJ1-1, and 8 junctional nucleotides match TRBD1. CDR1 KGHSH and CDR2 LQKENI are derived from the germline V gene. V has 3 bases trimmed and J has 8 bases trimmed; junction bases matching no gene number 8. The CDR3 contains 14 residues, cysteine and phenylalanine counted. Of all the DNA, just the CDR3 is kept, 42 bases in frame from base 1.